Listed below are T cell receptor beta chains from one sample, sequenced in a study of cytomegalovirus exposure and HLA in healthy donors. The table came from immunoSEQ multiplex PCR; TCRdb's copy has only in-frame clones and leaves some out. This table has about 110,000 clones, 60% to 75% appearing once. The sequencing input was PBMCs. The receptors shown here come from a male donor in good health and CMV-seropositive. Each CDR3 is given with its conserved first and last residue. A D gene is named only where the DNA matches it firmly. Clone size is given for some rows only: seen once, a few or many times, or a class if the clone is expanded.

TRBD1 few TRBJ2-7 TRBV5-1 CASSQLQGGQYEQYF TGCGCCAGCAGCCAATTACAGGGGGGTCAGTACGAGCAGTACTTC
TRBD2 NA TRBJ2-3 TRBV4-2 CASSSRTSGGAADTQYF TGTGCCAGCAGCTCGAGGACTAGCGGGGGGGCAGCAGATACGCAGTATTTT
TRBD2 NA TRBJ2-7 TRBV27 CASSLSAGDGSYEQYF TGTGCCAGCAGTTTATCGGCGGGGGACGGCTCCTACGAGCAGTACTTC
NA NA TRBJ2-2 TRBV5-1 CASSLSGTNTGELFF TGCGCCAGCAGCTTATCCGGGACAAACACCGGGGAGCTGTTTTTT
TRBD2 NA TRBJ2-5 TRBV28 CASSPLLGGGWETQYF TGTGCCAGCAGCCCCCTCCTCGGGGGGGGTTGGGAGACCCAGTACTTC
TRBD2 NA TRBJ2-1 TRBV4-1 CASSPSGGSYNEQFF TGCGCCAGCAGCCCTAGCGGGGGTTCCTACAATGAGCAGTTCTTC
NA NA TRBJ1-1 TRBV27 CASSLVGGGTEAFF TGTGCCAGCAGTTTAGTGGGTGGAGGCACTGAAGCTTTCTTT
NA few TRBJ1-1 TRBV28 CASSRVVTEAFF TGTGCCAGCAGCAGGGTCGTCACTGAAGCTTTCTTT
TRBD1 few TRBJ1-1 TRBV5-1 CASSLEGRGATEAFF TGCGCCAGCAGCTTGGAGGGCAGGGGGGCCACTGAAGCTTTCTTT
TRBD1 NA TRBJ1-1 TRBV5-1 CASSSTGVEGTEAFF TGCGCCAGCAGCTCTACAGGGGTGGAGGGCACTGAAGCTTTCTTT
NA few TRBJ1-1 TRBV30 CAWSGEGVGAFF TGTGCCTGGAGTGGGGAGGGGGTCGGGGCTTTCTTT
NA NA TRBJ2-7 TRBV25-1 CASSEFGGTGTYEQYF TGTGCCAGCAGTGAATTTGGGGGAACAGGGACCTACGAGCAGTACTTC
NA NA TRBJ2-3 TRBV28 CASSLVTVSTDTQYF TGTGCCAGCAGTTTAGTAACAGTTAGCACAGATACGCAGTATTTT
TRBD1 NA TRBJ2-7 TRBV7-2 CASSFPTGRQYF TGTGCCAGCAGCTTCCCGACAGGGAGGCAGTACTTC
TRBD2 NA TRBJ2-3 TRBV28 CASSYTSGGSWDTQYF TGTGCCAGCAGTTATACTAGCGGGGGCAGCTGGGATACGCAGTATTTT
NA NA TRBJ1-1 TRBV29-1 CSVRTDVNTEASF TGCAGCGTCCGGACTGATGTGAACACTGAAGCTTCCTTT
TRBD2 NA TRBJ2-6 TRBV5-6 CASSLGGGSTGANVLTF TGTGCCAGCAGCTTGGGGGGGGGATCGACCGGGGCCAACGTCCTGACTTTC
NA NA TRBJ2-7 TRBV5-1 CASSLARSGGGGYEQYF TGCGCCAGCAGCTTGGCCAGGTCAGGGGGCGGGGGCTACGAGCAGTACTTC
NA few TRBJ1-3 TRBV6-5 CASSRSSGNTIYF TGTGCCAGCAGTCGTAGCTCTGGAAACACCATATATTTT
TRBD2 NA TRBJ2-1 TRBV4-1 CASSRDKREDFYNEQFF TGCGCCAGCAGCCGAGATAAGCGGGAGGACTTCTACAATGAGCAGTTCTTC
NA NA TRBJ1-2 TRBV7-3 CASSNHLTGTDYTF TGTGCCAGCAGCAATCACCTAACAGGGACCGACTACACCTTC
TRBD1 NA TRBJ1-4 TRBV9 CASSLTGATNEKLFF TGTGCCAGCAGCCTAACAGGGGCAACTAATGAAAAACTGTTTTTT
NA NA TRBJ2-7 TRBV6-1 CASNEFGGSEEQYF TGTGCCAGCAACGAATTTGGGGGGAGTGAAGAGCAGTACTTC
NA few TRBJ1-6 TRBV11-1 CASSLVQNNSPLHF TGTGCCAGCAGCTTAGTGCAGAACAATTCACCCCTCCACTTT
NA NA TRBJ2-1 TRBV5-6 CASSIEAHSGEQFF TGTGCCAGCAGCATAGAGGCCCATAGCGGTGAGCAGTTCTTC
TRBD2 few TRBJ2-1 TRBV7-3 CASGPWGGRVDEQFF TGTGCCAGCGGCCCCTGGGGGGGGAGGGTCGATGAGCAGTTCTTC
NA NA TRBJ1-1 TRBV5-5 CASSLEDWGTEAFF TGTGCCAGCAGCTTGGAGGACTGGGGAACTGAAGCTTTCTTT
TRBD1 NA TRBJ2-3 TRBV5-1 CASSLGGQGWTDTQYF TGCGCCAGCAGCTTGGGGGGACAGGGGTGGACAGATACGCAGTATTTT
NA NA TRBJ2-2 TRBV19 CATQKAGLDTGELFF TGTGCCACACAAAAGGCGGGACTTGACACCGGGGAGCTGTTTTTT
TRBD2 NA TRBJ2-5 TRBV6-5 CASSYYSGGETQYF TGTGCCAGCAGTTATTATAGCGGGGGGGAGACCCAGTACTTC
NA NA TRBJ2-1 TRBV7-8 CASSIYGDNEQFF TGTGCCAGCAGCATCTACGGGGACAATGAGCAGTTCTTC
NA NA TRBJ2-6 TRBV5-1 CASKTGGANVLTF TGCGCCAGCAAAACGGGTGGGGCCAACGTCCTGACTTTC
NA NA TRBJ1-1 TRBV19 CASSYDRNTEAFF TGTGCCAGTAGTTACGACAGGAACACTGAAGCTTTCTTT
NA NA TRBJ2-5 TRBV27 CASSLSASHETQYF TGTGCCAGCAGTTTATCGGCTAGCCACGAGACCCAGTACTTC
TRBD1 few TRBJ2-7 TRBV6-1 CASSAPPGLTGTYEQYF TGTGCCAGCAGTGCCCCACCAGGGCTGACAGGGACGTACGAGCAGTACTTC
NA few TRBJ1-2 TRBV9 CASSFHPRAGEPGGYTF TGTGCCAGCAGCTTCCACCCCCGGGCAGGGGAGCCGGGGGGCTACACCTTC
TRBD2 NA TRBJ2-7 TRBV7-2 CASSLGGTSGRYEQYF TGTGCCAGCAGCTTAGGGGGGACTAGCGGTCGCTACGAGCAGTACTTC
NA NA TRBJ2-1 TRBV2 CASSEFSGSYNEQFF TGTGCCAGCAGTGAATTCTCGGGCTCCTACAATGAGCAGTTCTTC
NA NA TRBJ2-3 TRBV29-1 CSVLGTATDTQYF TGCAGCGTTCTCGGAACAGCCACAGATACGCAGTATTTT
TRBD1 NA TRBJ1-2 TRBV29-1 CSVTGTGVLGNYGYTF TGCAGCGTGACCGGGACAGGGGTCCTCGGGAACTATGGCTACACCTTC
TRBD2 NA TRBJ2-1 TRBV7-6 CASTASGAYNEQFF TGTGCCAGCACCGCTAGCGGGGCCTACAATGAGCAGTTCTTC
NA NA TRBJ1-2 TRBV7-9 CASSLAGATGYGYTF TGTGCCAGCAGCTTAGCGGGTGCGACTGGCTATGGCTACACCTTC
TRBD1 NA TRBJ1-5 TRBV15 CATSRVSGTGTVLSNQPQHF TGTGCCACCAGCAGAGTATCGGGGACAGGAACTGTGTTAAGCAATCAGCCCCAGCATTTT
TRBD2 NA TRBJ2-1 TRBV19 CASSSLAGYNEQFF TGTGCCAGTAGTTCGCTAGCGGGTTACAATGAGCAGTTCTTC
TRBD2 NA TRBJ2-1 TRBV14 CASSFTSGTVRLTYNEQFF TGTGCCAGCTCTTTCACTAGCGGGACCGTCCGTTTAACCTACAATGAGCAGTTCTTC
TRBD2 NA TRBJ2-2 TRBV7-6 CASSLRGGHGGELFF TGTGCCAGCAGCTTGCGGGGGGGGCACGGCGGGGAGCTGTTTTTT
TRBD2 NA TRBJ2-3 TRBV5-1 CASSLVGTSPLDTQYF TGCGCCAGCAGCTTGGTTGGGACTAGCCCCTTGGATACGCAGTATTTT
NA NA TRBJ1-6 TRBV27 CASSEGQGNSPLHF TGTGCCAGCAGTGAGGGGCAGGGGAATTCACCCCTCCACTTT
NA NA TRBJ2-2 TRBV6-6 CASTPLGDGELFF TGTGCCAGCACCCCCCTAGGGGACGGGGAGCTGTTTTTT
NA NA TRBJ2-3 TRBV19 CASSPGLPDTQYF TGTGCCAGTAGTCCGGGACTGCCCGATACGCAGTATTTT
TRBD1 NA TRBJ1-1 TRBV7-3 CASSLTPQGELTEAFF TGTGCCAGCAGCTTAACCCCGCAGGGGGAGTTGACTGAAGCTTTCTTT
NA NA TRBJ1-6 TRBV7-9 CASSLVGTKNSPLHF TGTGCCAGCAGCTTAGTAGGGACTAAGAATTCACCCCTCCACTTT
TRBD1 once TRBJ2-7 TRBV9 CASSVDPTRGTGRAYEQYF TGTGCCAGCAGCGTAGACCCCACGCGGGGGACAGGGAGGGCCTACGAGCAGTACTTC
TRBD2 NA TRBJ2-5 TRBV29-1 CSAKLAGGGQYF TGCAGCGCTAAACTAGCGGGAGGGGGGCAGTACTTC
TRBD1 NA TRBJ1-3 TRBV9 CASSEYRGYSGNTIYF TGTGCCAGCAGCGAATACAGGGGCTACTCTGGAAACACCATATATTTT